This TCR beta chain stems from a study of identical twins. All donors were healthy Caucasians. A remark on this clonotype: The antigen remains unidentified.

The study, taken as a whole, reports: Possibly, invariant MAIT and iNKT cells partly confounded zero-insertion analyses. Interpretation of the results relied on cross-sectional statistical analysis and not on following the same donors.

With template switching, a universal primer site was added, and the cDNA carried unique molecular identifiers. MiXCR, applied by TCRdb to the 5' RACE reads, yields one record per CDR3 protein. The profile shows 450,000 to 650,000 distinct CDR3 sequences, approximately 9.6% of them singletons. With V trimmed by 7 bases and J by 9 bases, 12 bases remained unmatched. This CDR3 spans 13 amino acids. Germline CDR1 and CDR2: DFQATT and SNEGSKA (reference sequence). These data also featured in a second study, about yellow fever vaccine responses in identical twins.

Sequences were obtained from PBMCs. V is TRBV20-1 and J is TRBJ2-1; 7 bases agree with TRBD2. The source of this sequence is a woman younger than 30 in good health. The chain's CDR3 is CSVPGRWGGEQFF. DNA for the CDR3: TGCAGTGTTCCGGGACGCTGGGGGGGTGAGCAGTTCTTC.